The TCR beta chain under discussion was sequenced for a study of blood T cell repertoires in COVID-19. About the study: T cells, B-cell-depleted T cells, or PBMCs provided the cDNA or gDNA that served as material.

Here immunoSEQ multiplex PCR was the method, and the copy in TCRdb shows in-frame clones only, minus some. The table lists 250,000 to 350,000 clones, approximately 91% of them singletons. V lost 6 bases to trimming and J lost 6 bases; unmatched junction nucleotides: 4. CDR3 size: 13 residues. The sample taken for sequencing was peripheral blood. The chain has TRBV12-3 or TRBV12-4 and TRBJ2-5, with 10 bases aligning to TRBD1. The origin of this receptor is a woman in her 30s with COVID-19, enrolled during active disease. This CDR3 is CASRTGGGQTQYF. The CDR3 DNA is TGTGCCAGCAGGACAGGGGGCGGCCAGACCCAGTACTTC.